Listed below are T cell receptor beta chains from one sample, sequenced in a study of early T cells in non-severe SARS-CoV-2 infection. Via MiXCR, TCRdb re-called the 5' RACE reads, giving one row per CDR3 protein. Of roughly 60,000 distinct CDR3 sequences listed, about 11% are singletons. Sequencing used whole blood, obtained at baseline. Receptors were obtained from an adult who was a healthcare worker with PCR-confirmed SARS-CoV-2 infection or an uninfected control (not recorded which). Both conserved end residues are part of each CDR3. The order of the fields is V gene, J gene, D gene, clone size, CDR3 protein, CDR3 DNA. The D gene is left open where the match is weak. Only part of the rows carry a size: once, few, many, or a class if the clone is expanded.

>TRBV6-1|TRBJ2-1|TRBD2|few
CASSASGGGFSYNEQFF
TGTGCCAGCAGTGCAAGTGGCGGGGGGTTCTCCTACAATGAGCAGTTCTTC
>TRBV5-6|TRBJ1-1|.|many
CASSLERNTEAFF
TGTGCCAGCAGCTTGGAACGGAACACTGAAGCTTTCTTT
>TRBV2|TRBJ2-6|.|once
CASSVGPGASSSGANVLTF
TGTGCCAGCAGTGTCGGGCCTGGGGCTTCGAGCTCTGGGGCCAACGTCCTGACTTTC
>TRBV6-5|TRBJ2-3|TRBD2|many
CASSPPGLAGGRGSTDTQYF
TGTGCCAGCAGTCCCCCGGGACTAGCGGGGGGCCGCGGTAGCACAGATACGCAGTATTTT
>TRBV7-9|TRBJ2-1|.|many
CASSLGPEQFF
TGTGCCAGCAGCTTAGGACCCGAGCAGTTCTTC
>TRBV28|TRBJ2-3|TRBD2|many
CASSLAGGRTDTQYF
TGTGCCAGCAGTTTAGCGGGGGGCCGAACAGATACGCAGTATTTT
>TRBV27|TRBJ2-7|.|few
CASSLSGRTYEQYF
TGTGCCAGCAGTTTATCCGGTAGGACCTACGAGCAGTACTTC
>TRBV4-3|TRBJ2-3|.|few
CASSQGTGSGTDTQYF
TGCGCCAGCAGCCAAGGCACAGGGTCTGGCACAGATACGCAGTATTTT
>TRBV30|TRBJ1-1|.|few
CAWSGRRMNTEAFF
TGTGCCTGGAGTGGACGGAGAATGAACACTGAAGCTTTCTTT
>TRBV5-5|TRBJ1-6|.|many
CASSSVDEISPLHF
TGTGCCAGCAGCTCAGTTGATGAGATCTCACCCCTCCACTTT
>TRBV30|TRBJ2-5|.|.
CAWSVGNQETQYF
TGTGCCTGGAGTGTGGGAAATCAAGAGACCCAGTACTTC
>TRBV6-2/TRBV6-3|TRBJ1-1|.|.
CASSSPGAFF
TGTGCCAGCAGTTCTCCCGGAGCTTTCTTT
>TRBV12-3/TRBV12-4|TRBJ1-2|.|few
CASSLRLFSGYTF
TGTGCCAGCAGTTTAAGGTTGTTCTCCGGCTACACCTTC
>TRBV4-1|TRBJ2-1|.|many
CASSQDSGGLMDEQFF
TGCGCCAGCAGCCAAGATTCCGGGGGTCTGATGGATGAGCAGTTCTTC
>TRBV27|TRBJ2-5|.|.
CASSLSLTTGKETQYF
TGTGCCAGCAGTTTATCCCTCACGACGGGCAAAGAGACCCAGTACTTC
>TRBV20-1|TRBJ2-5|.|.
CSALGPRETQYF
TGCAGTGCTCTAGGCCCACGGGAGACCCAGTACTTC
>TRBV7-6|TRBJ2-3|.|many
CASRPTGGVADTQYF
TGTGCCAGCAGGCCAACGGGGGGCGTAGCAGATACGCAGTATTTT
>TRBV12-3/TRBV12-4|TRBJ1-1|.|few
CASKYGTQGANTEAFF
TGTGCCAGCAAATACGGGACCCAAGGTGCAAACACTGAAGCTTTCTTT
>TRBV5-1|TRBJ1-2|.|few
CASSLDGGYGYTF
TGCGCCAGCAGCTTGGACGGAGGCTATGGCTACACCTTC
>TRBV7-8|TRBJ1-1|.|few
CASSTDPFTEAFF
TGTGCCAGCAGCACAGACCCGTTCACTGAAGCTTTCTTT
>TRBV5-1|TRBJ2-3|TRBD1|.
CASSSPGTGPFTDTQYF
TGCGCCAGCAGCTCCCCCGGGACAGGGCCTTTCACAGATACGCAGTATTTT
>TRBV19|TRBJ2-1|TRBD2|.
CASRGTSGGATNNEQFF
TGTGCCAGTAGAGGGACTAGCGGGGGGGCCACCAACAATGAGCAGTTCTTC
>TRBV2|TRBJ2-3|.|many
CASSGPFTDTQYF
TGTGCCAGCAGTGGCCCTTTTACAGATACGCAGTATTTT
>TRBV30|TRBJ2-7|.|few
CAWRGPAETYEQYF
TGTGCCTGGAGGGGCCCGGCTGAGACCTACGAGCAGTACTTC
>TRBV3-1|TRBJ2-1|TRBD2|many
CASSQVWAGDNEQFF
TGTGCCAGCAGCCAAGTATGGGCGGGGGACAATGAGCAGTTCTTC
>TRBV19|TRBJ2-2|.|many
CASSSGTALTGELFF
TGTGCCAGTAGTTCCGGGACCGCACTAACCGGGGAGCTGTTTTTT
>TRBV20-1|TRBJ2-1|.|.
CSAREGSSYNEQFF
TGCAGTGCTAGAGAGGGGAGCTCCTACAATGAGCAGTTCTTC
>TRBV5-1|TRBJ2-2|.|few
CASSWAGQFPGELFF
TGCGCCAGCAGCTGGGCGGGACAGTTCCCCGGGGAGCTGTTTTTT
>TRBV20-1|TRBJ2-7|.|.
CSARARPGNEQYF
TGCAGTGCTAGAGCTCGACCGGGCAACGAGCAGTACTTC
>TRBV2|TRBJ2-7|.|.
CASSEGGGNYEQYF
TGTGCCAGCAGTGAAGGAGGGGGTAACTACGAGCAGTACTTC
>TRBV5-1|TRBJ2-7|.|many
CASSLDRTSVWEQYF
TGCGCCAGCAGCTTGGATCGCACCTCAGTATGGGAGCAGTACTTC
>TRBV11-2|TRBJ2-3|.|many
CASSLYSGGGDTQYF
TGTGCCAGCAGCTTATATTCCGGAGGGGGGGATACGCAGTATTTT
>TRBV7-3|TRBJ2-3|TRBD2|.
CASSLGGTSGATQYF
TGTGCCAGCAGCTTAGGGGGGACTAGCGGGGCTACGCAGTATTTT
>TRBV14|TRBJ1-4|.|.
CASSLSGLLNEKLFF
TGTGCCAGCAGCCTATCGGGACTGCTTAATGAAAAACTGTTTTTT